One and the same sample provided the 32 T cell receptor beta chains below, sequenced in a study of blood T cell repertoires in COVID-19. The assay was immunoSEQ multiplex PCR, and TCRdb's table has in-frame clones only and misses some. The sample consists of approximately 97,000 clones, around four fifths of them appearing once. Sequenced sample: peripheral blood. Source of these receptors: a human donor in a cohort sampled during active COVID-19.

The rearrangement joins TRBV4-1 to TRBJ2-7; a weak D match, TRBD2 (6 bases). CDR3 length equals 15 residues. The V gene lost 3 bases and the J gene lost 2 bases, with 14 bases spanning the gap. Per the germline V gene, CDR1 is MGHRA and CDR2 is YSYEKL. CDR3 sequence reads: CASSQGSGEAYEQYF. CDR3 bases: TGCGCCAGCAGCCAGGGATCGGGGGAGGCCTACGAGCAGTACTTC.

CDR3 bases: TGTGCCAGCAGCTTAGAAGGGGAACTAGCGGGGGCGAAAGGCGAGCAGTACTTC. Its translation is CASSLEGELAGAKGEQYF. The rearrangement joins TRBV11-2 to TRBJ2-7; 11 bases are shared with TRBD2. The ends lost 0 bases at V and 6 bases at J; junction bases unmatched: 13. CDR1 and CDR2 (germline): SGHAT, FQNNGV. The CDR3 spans 18 residues.

This clone occurred a few times. This chain connects TRBV27 to TRBJ1-6; 8 nucleotides match TRBD1. Germline values: CDR1 MNHEY, CDR2 SMNVEV (reference sequence). The CDR3 has 18 residues. Trimming removed 5 bases from V and 3 bases from J; junction bases left unmatched: 12. CDR3 amino acids: CASSQGTTGGIYNSPLHF. The CDR3 coding sequence is TGTGCCAGCAGTCAGGGCACAACAGGGGGAATCTATAATTCACCCCTCCACTTT.

This chain joins TRBV10-3 and TRBJ1-2, with D perhaps matching TRBD1 (5 bases). The CDR3 contains 14 residues. Germline V gene sequence: CDR1 ENHRY, CDR2 SYGVKD. Trimming took off 4 bases at V and 5 bases at J, with 14 bases between the two ends. The chain's CDR3 is CAISGAGNPYGYTF. In DNA form, the CDR3 reads TGTGCCATCAGTGGCGCAGGGAACCCTTATGGCTACACCTTC.

V and J are TRBV5-1 and TRBJ1-1; D is unclear. V was pared by 4 bases and J by 8 bases, with 18 bases between. The CDR3 runs 14 residues. CDR1 and CDR2 from the germline V gene are SGHRS and YFSETQ. The CDR3 region has the DNA TGCGCCAGCAGCCCCCTCGGCTGGCTGAGGGAAGCTTTCTTT. Encoded protein: CASSPLGWLREAFF.

In its sample, this clone was seen once. The J gene is TRBJ1-1, the V gene TRBV5-1, with 7 bases fitting TRBD1. Germline values: CDR1 SGHRS, CDR2 YFSETQ. The CDR3 extends over 14 amino acids. With V trimmed by 0 bases and J by 6 bases, 5 bases remained unmatched. The CDR3 reads CASSLEWQGAEAFF. The DNA of the CDR3 is TGCGCCAGCAGCTTGGAGTGGCAGGGGGCTGAAGCTTTCTTT.

The V gene is TRBV4-1, the J gene TRBJ2-7; 11 bases map to TRBD1. The V gene end was trimmed by 0 bases and the J gene end by 3 bases; junction bases not matched to a gene: 4. The CDR3 has 16 residues. CDR1 and CDR2 (germline): MGHRA, YSYEKL. The DNA for the CDR3 is TGCGCCAGCAGCCAAGATACCGGGACAGGGGGCTACGAGCAGTACTTC. This gives the protein CASSQDTGTGGYEQYF.

The rearrangement links TRBV21-1 to TRBJ1-1; TRBD1 was called by the table and not checked on the DNA. TRBV21-1 counts as a pseudogene. The CDR3 is 16 residues long. The CDR3 DNA reads as TGTGCCCGAAGGTCCCCGCCAGGGGATGTTGACACTGAAGCTTTCTTT. Translated: CARRSPPGDVDTEAFF.

This rearrangement joins TRBV9 to TRBJ1-2; D is possibly TRBD1 (6 bases). The CDR3 has 17 amino acids. Trimming cost V 3 bases and J 1 base, with 19 bases left between them. Germline-derived CDR1 and CDR2 are SGDLS and YYNGEE. This chain's CDR3 is CASSGNRVRTVNYGYTF. The CDR3 region has the DNA TGTGCCAGCAGCGGGAATCGGGTTCGGACAGTTAACTATGGCTACACCTTC.

The V call is TRBV2, the J call TRBJ2-3; 8 bases match TRBD2. The length of the CDR3 is 13 residues. The V gene end was trimmed by 8 bases and the J gene end by 6 bases; junction bases not matched to a gene: 7. Germline V gene sequence: CDR1 SNHLY, CDR2 FYNNEI. The CDR3 region has the DNA TGTGCCAGCCGGGGACTAGTACAGGATACGCAGTATTTT. Translating gives CASRGLVQDTQYF. The full variable domain, its missing parts supplied by reference TRBV2 and TRBJ2-3, is EPEVTQTPSHQVTQMGQEVILRCVPISNHLYFYWYRQILGQKVEFLVSFYNNEISEKSEIFDDQFSVERPDGSNFTLKIRSTKLEDSAMYFCASRGLVQDTQYFGPGTRLTVL.

The chain is built from TRBV6-5 and TRBJ2-7, with TRBD1 as a possible D gene (6 bases). Per the germline V gene, CDR1 is MNHEY and CDR2 is SVGAGI. V was shortened by 8 bases and J by 2 bases, with 13 bases between the two germline ends. The CDR3 is 13 amino acids. CDR3 loop: CASRPTGPYEQYF. CDR3 sequence (DNA): TGTGCCAGCCGGCCAACAGGGCCCTACGAGCAGTACTTC.

CDR3 in DNA: TGTGCCATCAGTACGGTAGGGGGCAATCAGCCCCAGCATTTT. Residues: CAISTVGGNQPQHF. The rearrangement joins TRBV10-3 to TRBJ1-5, with D possibly matching TRBD1 (5 bases). Germline V gene data show CDR1 as ENHRY and CDR2 as SYGVKD. V dropped 5 bases and J dropped 2 bases, with 10 bases sitting between them. This CDR3 contains 14 residues.

This clone was seen a single time. This rearrangement joins TRBV4-3 to TRBJ1-1; TRBD1 matches 10 bases. V lost 4 bases, J lost 0 bases, and 5 bases stayed unmatched. CDR1 LGHNA and CDR2 YSLEER come from the germline V gene. There are 16 residues in the CDR3. The CDR3 loop is CASSLDRGRLNTEAFF. CDR3 bases: TGCGCCAGCAGCCTCGACAGGGGGCGGCTGAACACTGAAGCTTTCTTT.

The CDR3 DNA follows: TGTGCCAGCAGTCCCCATCGGGATACGCAGTATTTT. This sequence encodes CASSPHRDTQYF. V is TRBV6-5 and J is TRBJ2-3; no definite D call. Per germline, CDR1 MNHEY and CDR2 SVGAGI. The CDR3 covers 12 residues. V was pared by 5 bases and J by 6 bases, with 9 bases between.

This chain connects TRBV11-2 to TRBJ2-5; weak D call: TRBD2 (6 bases). V dropped 3 bases and J dropped 5 bases, with 13 bases sitting between them. The CDR3 totals 14 residues. Germline CDR1 and CDR2: SGHAT and FQNNGV. CDR3 amino acids: CASSFAGSRETQYF. As DNA, the CDR3 is TGTGCCAGCAGCTTCGCGGGGTCTAGGGAGACCCAGTACTTC.

This sequence joins TRBV6-2 or TRBV6-3 and TRBJ1-1; the D gene is possibly TRBD1 (6 bases). CDR1 and CDR2 from the germline V gene are MNHEY and SVGEGT. The CDR3 sequence is 14 residues long. Trimming pared 2 bases from V and 1 base from J, leaving 8 bases between. The CDR3 loop is CASSYGGSNTEAFF. Here the CDR3 DNA reads TGTGCCAGCAGTTACGGGGGCTCGAACACTGAAGCTTTCTTT.

This clone was picked up one time. The CDR3 nucleotides are TGTGCCAGCACCCCCCCTGGGACTTCAATTCAGCAGTACTTC. The encoded protein is CASTPPGTSIQQYF. The chain combines TRBV28 with TRBJ2-7, with a weak D call TRBD2 (6 bases). V dropped 7 bases and J dropped 8 bases, with 21 bases sitting between them. The CDR3 extends over 14 amino acids. Germline V gene data show CDR1 as MDHEN and CDR2 as SYDVKM.

The rearrangement links TRBV7-2 to TRBJ2-4, with D possibly TRBD2 on 5 matching bases. V lost 5 bases to trimming and J lost 8 bases, with 10 bases between them. The CDR3 extends over 12 amino acids. Germline CDR1 and CDR2: SGHTA and FQGNSA. The CDR3 coding sequence is TGTGCCAGCAGCGAGCCGGGATACATTCAGTACTTC. Protein: CASSEPGYIQYF.

The chain is built from TRBV9 and TRBJ2-5; perhaps TRBD2 as D (6 bases). Germline CDR1 is SGDLS and CDR2 is YYNGEE. V lost 4 bases and J 2 bases, leaving 15 bases between the germline ends. CDR3 length: 15 residues. CDR3 protein: CASSRGTLQQETQYF. The CDR3 region has the DNA TGTGCCAGCAGCCGCGGGACCTTACAACAAGAGACCCAGTACTTC.

This clone was found a few times. The chain uses TRBV19 and TRBJ1-3, with 9 nucleotides matching TRBD1. The CDR3 sequence is 15 residues long. V shed 7 bases and J 0 bases; nucleotides not matched to a gene: 4. Germline V gene sequence: CDR1 LNHDA, CDR2 SQIVND (reference sequence). Here the CDR3 DNA reads TGTGCCAGTACCCGACAGGGGGGCTCTGGAAACACCATATATTTT. Translating gives CASTRQGGSGNTIYF.

This chain joins TRBV5-1 and TRBJ2-7, with TRBD1 matching over 7 bases. Per the germline V gene, CDR1 is SGHRS and CDR2 is YFSETQ. Unmatched junction bases numbered 11, after V lost 4 bases and J lost 7 bases. The CDR3 sequence is 14 residues long. CDR3 nucleotides: TGCGCCAGCAGCCAGGGACAGAGTTTGGGAGAGCAGTACTTC. Encoded protein: CASSQGQSLGEQYF.

The V gene is TRBV7-8, the J gene TRBJ2-2; 12 positions agree with TRBD2. The V gene's germline CDR1 is SGHVS and CDR2 FQNEAQ. The CDR3 is 17 residues long. V shed 1 base, J shed 0 bases, and the junction held 0 bases outside the gene matches. Here the CDR3 DNA reads TGTGCCAGCAGCTTAGGGACTAGCGGGGCGAACACCGGGGAGCTGTTTTTT. Residues: CASSLGTSGANTGELFF.

The chain is built from TRBV5-1 and TRBJ2-5; 9 bases map to TRBD1. The ends lost 3 bases at V and 5 bases at J; junction bases unmatched: 5. Germline CDR1 and CDR2: SGHRS and YFSETQ. This CDR3 has 14 residues. DNA of the CDR3: TGCGCCAGCAGCTGGGACAGGGCTGGGGAGACCCAGTACTTC. It yields the protein CASSWDRAGETQYF.

This clone came up once. This chain links TRBV19 with TRBJ1-1; 7 bases fit TRBD1. The germline V gene encodes CDR1 LNHDA and CDR2 SQIVND (reference sequence). The CDR3 has 15 residues. The ends lost 0 bases at V and 1 base at J; junction bases unmatched: 2. The chain's CDR3 is CASSIDTGANTEAFF. The CDR3 DNA reads as TGTGCCAGTAGTATAGATACAGGGGCGAACACTGAAGCTTTCTTT.

This chain links TRBV2 with TRBJ2-1, with D perhaps matching TRBD1 (6 bases). V lost 7 bases to trimming and J lost 5 bases, with 15 bases between them. CDR3 length: 14 residues. The germline CDR1 and CDR2 sequences are SNHLY and FYNNEI. The CDR3 loop reads CASIKRTGNNEQFF. The CDR3 nucleotides read TGTGCCAGCATTAAAAGAACAGGGAACAATGAGCAGTTCTTC. Together with reference TRBV2 and TRBJ2-1, the CDR3 gives the full variable domain: EPEVTQTPSHQVTQMGQEVILRCVPISNHLYFYWYRQILGQKVEFLVSFYNNEISEKSEIFDDQFSVERPDGSNFTLKIRSTKLEDSAMYFCASIKRTGNNEQFFGPGTRLTVL.

This chain connects TRBV28 to TRBJ2-4; 8 nucleotides match TRBD1. CDR1 MDHEN and CDR2 SYDVKM come from the germline V gene. CDR3 length: 15 residues. V lost 4 bases to trimming and J lost 9 bases; unmatched junction nucleotides: 11. CDR3 DNA sequence: TGTGCCAGCAGTTGGACAGGGAGTTCAGGAAGCATTCAGTACTTC. Its translation: CASSWTGSSGSIQYF.

The chain couples TRBV7-2 to TRBJ2-7; 11 bases are a match to TRBD2. The CDR3 runs to 15 residues. Germline CDR1 SGHTA, CDR2 FQGNSA. V dropped 4 bases and J dropped 3; count of bases not matched to a gene: 5. DNA for the CDR3: TGTGCCAGCAGCTACCTAGCGGGGGGAAGCTACGAGCAGTACTTC. This translates into CASSYLAGGSYEQYF.

The chain has TRBV19 and TRBJ1-1; no reliable D call. The V end lost 3 bases, the J end lost 5 bases, and 25 bases lay between the germline ends. Per the germline V gene, CDR1 is LNHDA and CDR2 is SQIVND (reference sequence). The CDR3 sequence is 18 residues long. CDR3 sequence reads: CASSIEGTRRLYYTEAFF. The CDR3 DNA is TGTGCCAGTAGTATTGAGGGCACCCGCCGGCTTTATTATACTGAAGCTTTCTTT.

V usage is TRBV10-3 and J usage is TRBJ2-3, with a tentative D call TRBD2 (5 bases). The CDR3 spans 16 residues. In germline, CDR1 is ENHRY, CDR2 SYGVKD. Trimming left V 4 bases short and J 4 bases short, with 18 bases between. The CDR3 sequence: CAISAGPGHSADTQYF. CDR3 DNA: TGTGCCATCAGTGCCGGTCCAGGTCATAGCGCAGATACGCAGTATTTT.

The V call is TRBV5-1, the J call TRBJ2-3; a possible D gene is TRBD2 (5 bases). In germline, CDR1 is SGHRS, CDR2 YFSETQ. CDR3 length: 14 amino acids. V was pared by 0 bases and J by 0 bases, with 5 bases between. The CDR3 DNA is TGCGCCAGCAGCTTGGGGACTAGCACAGATACGCAGTATTTT. This gives the protein CASSLGTSTDTQYF.

The chain combines TRBV7-9 with TRBJ2-2, with D perhaps TRBD1 (5 bases). The V end was cut by 4 bases, the J end by 0 bases, with 9 bases between. This CDR3 is built from 15 residues. CDR1 is SEHNR and CDR2 is FQNEAQ in the germline V gene (reference sequence). The CDR3 coding sequence is TGTGCCAGCAGCTCTAGGGGTACGAACACCGGGGAGCTGTTTTTT. Protein: CASSSRGTNTGELFF.

V usage is TRBV7-9 and J usage is TRBJ1-5, with D unclear. This CDR3 comprises 13 residues. Per the germline V gene, CDR1 is SEHNR and CDR2 is FQNEAQ (reference sequence). V was trimmed by 4 bases and J by 2 bases, leaving 6 bases between them. CDR3 sequence: CASSWRGNQPQHF. The CDR3 DNA reads TGTGCCAGCAGCTGGCGGGGCAATCAGCCCCAGCATTTT.